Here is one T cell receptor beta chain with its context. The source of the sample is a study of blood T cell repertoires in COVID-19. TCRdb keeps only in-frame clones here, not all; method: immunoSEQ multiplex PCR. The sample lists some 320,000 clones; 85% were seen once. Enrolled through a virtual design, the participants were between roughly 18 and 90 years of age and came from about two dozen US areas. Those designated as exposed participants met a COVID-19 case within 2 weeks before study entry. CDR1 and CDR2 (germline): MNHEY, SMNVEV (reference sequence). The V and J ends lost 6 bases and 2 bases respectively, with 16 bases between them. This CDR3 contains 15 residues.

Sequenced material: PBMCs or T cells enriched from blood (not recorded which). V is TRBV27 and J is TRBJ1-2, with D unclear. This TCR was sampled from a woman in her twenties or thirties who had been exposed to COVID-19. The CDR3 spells CASRPQWAGNYGYTF. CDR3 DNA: TGTGCCAGCAGACCCCAGTGGGCAGGCAACTATGGCTACACCTTC.